These T cell receptor beta chains were read from a single sample in a study of beta chain features in type 1 diabetes. Produced via immunoSEQ multiplex PCR; TCRdb's table is partial and in-frame only. This sample carries hundreds of thousands of clones, around an eighth of them seen once, and the ten largest clones take approximately 0.022%. Sample: naive CD4+ T cells from blood. The receptor source for this set is a man aged 18 to 29 with type 1 diabetes. Both conserved end residues are part of each CDR3. The order of the fields is J gene, D gene, V gene, clone size, CDR3 DNA, CDR3 protein. The D gene is left open where the match is weak. Only part of the rows carry a size: once, few, many, or a class if the clone is expanded.

TRBJ2-1,-,TRBV10-2,-,TGCGCCGCCCAGGGGCGAGACTACAATGAGCAGTTCTTC,CAAQGRDYNEQFF
TRBJ2-7,TRBD2,TRBV6-1,few,TGTGCCAGCAGTGAAATGTCCGGGACGGGAGGCTACGAGCAGTACTTC,CASSEMSGTGGYEQYF
TRBJ2-3,-,TRBV18,-,TGTGCCAGCTCACCAGGGATTAGCACAGATACGCAGTATTTT,CASSPGISTDTQYF
TRBJ2-6,-,TRBV14,few,TGTGCCAGCAGCCGTTCTGGGGCCAACGTCCTGACTTTC,CASSRSGANVLTF
TRBJ1-1,-,TRBV28,-,TGTGCCAGCAGTTCCCGGGATGAAGCTTTCTTT,CASSSRDEAFF
TRBJ2-1,TRBD2,TRBV7-9,-,TGTGCCAGCAGCAAGGGACTAGCGGGCCAGAGGGATGAGCAGTTCTTC,CASSKGLAGQRDEQFF
TRBJ2-3,-,TRBV9,few,TGTGCCAGCAGCGTAGGAGCCTCCCTCTTCGCTGCAGATACGCAGTATTTT,CASSVGASLFAADTQYF
TRBJ2-5,-,TRBV6-5,-,TGTGCCAGCAGTTACCTAACAGGCCAAGAGACCCAGTACTTC,CASSYLTGQETQYF
TRBJ2-3,-,TRBV14,few,TGTGCCAGCAGCCAAGAAGGTACAGGTCCCACAGATACGCAGTATTTT,CASSQEGTGPTDTQYF
TRBJ1-1,TRBD1,TRBV10-3,few,TGTGCCATCAGTGAGTCGGAGCAGGGGGCTCAGGCTTTCTTT,CAISESEQGAQAFF
TRBJ2-5,-,TRBV14,few,TGTGCCAGCAGCCACGTCCAGAAACAAGAGACCCAGTACTTC,CASSHVQKQETQYF
TRBJ2-1,-,TRBV7-6,-,TGTGCCAGCAGCTTAGGTGCAGATTACAATGAGCAGTTCTTC,CASSLGADYNEQFF
TRBJ1-1,-,TRBV6-5,-,TGTGCCAGCAGCTATACAGGGACTGAAGCTTTCTTT,CASSYTGTEAFF
TRBJ2-5,-,TRBV4-1,few,TGCGCCAGCAGCCAAGAGGGTGTCCCACCTCGGGAGACCCAGTACTTC,CASSQEGVPPRETQYF
TRBJ2-2,TRBD1,TRBV2,few,TGTGCCAGCAGTGTAGACAGGGCTGCCGGGGAGCTGTTTTTT,CASSVDRAAGELFF
TRBJ2-2,-,TRBV25-1,-,TGTGCCAGCAGGAACACCGGGGAGCTGTTTTTT,CASRNTGELFF
TRBJ2-7,-,TRBV18,-,TGTGCCAGTCGGACAGATCTCTACGAGCAGTACTTC,CASRTDLYEQYF
TRBJ2-5,-,TRBV5-1,-,TGCGCCAGCAGCTCCGACCCAATACCAACAGGGTCGGGGAGGGAGACCCAGTACTTC,CASSSDPIPTGSGRETQYF